These 13 T cell receptor beta chains were sequenced from one sample in a study of cytomegalovirus exposure and HLA in healthy donors. PCR employed 60 Vbeta and 13 Jbeta primers. Some clones are missing from TCRdb's copy, which holds only in-frame ones; the method was immunoSEQ multiplex PCR. There are more than 100,000 clones in the sample; about 71% occur only once, and less than 3.5% lies in the top ten. The source material was PBMCs. The source of these receptors is a woman aged 45-59 years in good health and CMV-seronegative.

V usage is TRBV7-8 and J usage is TRBJ1-1; the D is unclear. The ends were cut back, 5 bases at V and 3 bases at J, with 10 bases in the middle. The CDR3 is 13 residues long. The V gene's germline CDR1 is SGHVS and CDR2 FQNEAQ. CDR3 nucleotide sequence: TGTGCCAGCAGCCATCGGTTGGACACTGAAGCTTTCTTT. It yields the protein CASSHRLDTEAFF.

This clone was picked up a small number of times. This chain links TRBV6-1 with TRBJ2-5; 8 bases are a match to TRBD1. The CDR3 sequence is 14 residues long. CDR1 and CDR2 (germline): MNHNS, SASEGT. V shed 4 bases, J shed 1 base, and the junction held 2 bases outside the gene matches. The CDR3 DNA reads TGTGCCAGCAGTGGACAGGGGACCCAAGAGACCCAGTACTTC. Translated: CASSGQGTQETQYF.

The table lists this clone with a few counts. The rearrangement joins TRBV5-4 to TRBJ1-2; no firm D call. The germline gives CDR1 SGHNT, CDR2 YYREEE (reference sequence). Trimming shortened V by 4 bases and J by 4 bases, and 14 bases separated the two germline ends. The CDR3 sequence is 14 residues long. In DNA form, the CDR3 reads TGTGCCAGCAGCGTGTCAGGTCCGCGCTATGGCTACACCTTC. It codes for CASSVSGPRYGYTF.

For this clone: The sample has other DNA sequences that encode this CDR3 too. The J gene is TRBJ2-1, the V gene TRBV5-1, with 9 bases aligning to TRBD2. Germline CDR1 and CDR2: SGHRS and YFSETQ. After removal of 2 bases from V and 1 base from J, the junction contained 1 base not matched to a gene. The CDR3 runs 15 residues. The CDR3 sequence: CASSFLAGSYNEQFF. CDR3 nucleotides: TGCGCCAGCAGCTTCCTAGCGGGATCCTACAATGAGCAGTTCTTC.

The J gene is TRBJ2-1, the V gene TRBV4-2; 7 nucleotides match TRBD2. With V trimmed by 0 bases and J by 4 bases, 9 bases remained unmatched. Germline CDR1 and CDR2: LGHNA and YNFKEQ. The CDR3 loop spans 17 amino acids. CDR3 bases: TGTGCCAGCAGCCAAGACAGCCTAACGGGAGGTTACAATGAGCAGTTCTTC. The encoded protein is CASSQDSLTGGYNEQFF.

The chain carries TRBV5-6 and TRBJ2-3, with D possibly matching TRBD1 (6 bases). CDR1 is SGHDT and CDR2 is YYEEEE in the germline V gene. This CDR3 is built from 16 residues. With 3 bases removed from V and 4 bases from J, the gap between germline ends came to 18 bases. The chain's CDR3 is CASSWGPPALSDTQYF. The CDR3 DNA sequence: TGTGCCAGCAGCTGGGGGCCACCGGCGCTCTCAGATACGCAGTATTTT.

The gene calls are TRBV5-4 and TRBJ1-4; TRBD1 might be the D (6 bases). V was pared by 2 bases and J by 6 bases, with 11 bases between. CDR3 length: 14 residues. Germline CDR1 reads SGHNT; CDR2 reads YYREEE (reference sequence). CDR3 nucleotide sequence: TGTGCCAGCAGCTTCCGGGACACCCATGAAAAACTGTTTTTT. Protein: CASSFRDTHEKLFF.

DNA of the CDR3: TGTGCCAGCAGCTTTGGAGCGGGGGGACTACTCGAGCAGTACTTC. This encodes CASSFGAGGLLEQYF. V usage is TRBV5-4 and J usage is TRBJ2-7; 9 bases fit TRBD2. In germline, CDR1 is SGHNT, CDR2 YYREEE (reference sequence). The CDR3 consists of 15 residues. Trimming removed 2 bases from V and 6 bases from J; junction bases left unmatched: 9.

This clone has more than one count but fewer than ten. V is TRBV7-9 and J is TRBJ2-3; 7 bases map to TRBD2. This CDR3 has 18 amino acids. CDR1 is SEHNR, CDR2 FQNEAQ, per germline (reference sequence). The junction had 11 bases not matched to a gene; V was cut back by 2 bases and J by 0 bases. CDR3 in amino acids: CASSLRAGSPPSTDTQYF. The CDR3 DNA reads TGTGCCAGCAGCTTAAGAGCGGGGTCCCCTCCTAGCACAGATACGCAGTATTTT.

V is TRBV10-2 and J is TRBJ1-1, with no clear D. Trimming removed 0 bases at V and 1 base at J, with 9 bases between. Germline V gene data show CDR1 as WSHSY and CDR2 as SAAADI. The CDR3 is 15 residues long. The DNA for the CDR3 is TGCGCCAGCAGTGAGTCTGATTGGCCGAACACTGAAGCTTTCTTT. Protein sequence: CASSESDWPNTEAFF.

The chain joins TRBV6-6 to TRBJ1-5; the match to TRBD1 covers 7 bases. The V segment lost 0 bases and the J segment 4 bases; nucleotides outside the gene matches: 3. The germline CDR1 and CDR2 sequences are MNHNY and SVGAGI (reference sequence). This CDR3 has 15 residues. CDR3 bases: TGTGCCAGCAGTTACTCGGTGACAGGGAATCAGCCCCAGCATTTT. This codes for CASSYSVTGNQPQHF.

The chain employs TRBV5-1 and TRBJ2-5; 10 bases fit TRBD1. J lost 9 bases, V lost 0 bases, and 5 bases had no gene match. The V gene's germline CDR1 is SGHRS and CDR2 YFSETQ. This CDR3 region has 14 residues. The CDR3 loop reads CASSLVRTGGSQYF. CDR3 sequence (DNA): TGCGCCAGCAGCTTGGTGAGGACAGGGGGTTCCCAGTACTTC.

The chain recombines TRBV20-1 with TRBJ1-2, with D possibly TRBD1 on 6 matching bases. The V gene's germline CDR1 is DFQATT and CDR2 SNEGSKA (reference sequence). V gave up 3 bases and J gave up 6 bases, with 8 bases separating them. CDR3 size: 11 residues. CDR3 amino acids: CSARAGDGYTF. The CDR3 DNA sequence: TGCAGTGCTAGGGCAGGGGATGGCTACACCTTC.